One and the same sample provided the 16 T cell receptor beta chains below, sequenced in a study of a mutant IDH1 vaccine in newly diagnosed glioma. Sequenced by immunoSEQ multiplex PCR; TCRdb stores in-frame clones only, minus some. Of about 88,000 clones in the sample, over 75% were seen once. As to time point: baseline, week 1 (first vaccination visit). The treatment was: pre-vaccination baseline after standard-of-care therapy. Source: PBMCs, taken from a glioma patient treated with radiotherapy, temozolomide or both. Receptors were obtained from a man between 40 and 49 years old with glioma. Some clones in this sample may be carry-over from other donors' samples.

The chain has TRBV11-2 and TRBJ1-6; D perhaps matches TRBD1 (5 bases). Trimming shortened V by 5 bases and J by 7 bases, and 12 bases separated the two germline ends. The CDR3 runs to 14 residues. Looked up from germline, CDR1 is SGHAT and CDR2 is FQNNGV. The CDR3 region is CASSDQGRNSPLHF. The CDR3 DNA sequence: TGTGCCAGCAGCGACCAGGGCCGAAATTCACCCCTCCACTTT.

V usage is TRBV30 and J usage is TRBJ2-7; D gene unclear. The CDR3 loop spans 12 amino acids. Germline CDR1 and CDR2: GTSNPN and SVGIG (reference sequence). V lost 1 base, J lost 0 bases, and 4 bases lay in between. The CDR3 sequence is CAWSDSSYEQYF. The CDR3 DNA follows: TGTGCCTGGAGTGACAGCTCCTACGAGCAGTACTTC. The entire variable domain, with the rest obtained from reference TRBV30 and TRBJ2-7, is as follows: SQTIHQWPATLVQPVGSPLSLECTVEGTSNPNLYWYRQAAGRGLQLLFYSVGIGQISSEVPQNLSASRPQDRQFILSSKKLLLSDSGFYLCAWSDSSYEQYFGPGTRLTVT.

This clone was found once. The CDR3 protein is CATSRVRYNEQFF. For the CDR3, the DNA is TGTGCCACCAGCAGAGTTCGATACAATGAGCAGTTCTTC. The chain links TRBV15 to TRBJ2-1, with unresolved D. This CDR3 region has 13 residues. The ends were cut back, 1 base at V and 4 bases at J, with 5 bases in the middle. Germline V lookup: CDR1 LNHNV, CDR2 YYDKDF (reference sequence). Combining the CDR3 with reference TRBV15 and TRBJ2-1 gives the whole variable domain DAMVIQNPRYQVTQFGKPVTLSCSQTLNHNVMYWYQQKSSQAPKLLFHYYDKDFNNEADTPDNFQSRRPNTSFCFLDIRSPGLGDTAMYLCATSRVRYNEQFFGPGTRLTVL.

This clone was counted a few times. The chain combines TRBV9 with TRBJ2-5, with a weak D call TRBD2 (6 bases). This CDR3 has 15 residues. V lost 2 bases and J lost 2, with 13 bases in between. Germline V lookup: CDR1 SGDLS, CDR2 YYNGEE. CDR3 protein: CASSVRGDRQETQYF. The CDR3 DNA sequence: TGTGCCAGCAGCGTTCGCGGGGACCGACAAGAGACCCAGTACTTC.

The gene calls are TRBV5-6 and TRBJ2-5, with D maybe TRBD2 (5 bases). Germline-derived CDR1 and CDR2 are SGHDT and YYEEEE. V was clipped by 7 bases and J by 2 bases, with 18 bases between them. The CDR3 consists of 15 residues. Written as DNA, the CDR3 is TGTGCCAGCCAACCGAGGGTTGGGCAACAAGAGACCCAGTACTTC. This codes for CASQPRVGQQETQYF.

The rearrangement uses TRBV2 and TRBJ1-5; no clear D. The CDR3 runs to 15 residues. V was shortened by 7 bases and J by 3 bases, with 16 bases between the two germline ends. Germline-derived CDR1 and CDR2 are SNHLY and FYNNEI. The CDR3 DNA reads TGTGCCAGCAACCCCGGTGGTACAGACAATCAGCCCCAGCATTTT. The encoded protein is CASNPGGTDNQPQHF. Full variable domain (missing parts from reference TRBV2 and TRBJ1-5): EPEVTQTPSHQVTQMGQEVILRCVPISNHLYFYWYRQILGQKVEFLVSFYNNEISEKSEIFDDQFSVERPDGSNFTLKIRSTKLEDSAMYFCASNPGGTDNQPQHFGDGTRLSIL.

This clone came up once. The V gene is TRBV7-2, the J gene TRBJ1-5; a weak D match, TRBD1 (6 bases). Germline CDR1 is SGHTA and CDR2 is FQGNSA. V lost 5 bases to trimming and J lost 4 bases, with 9 bases between them. CDR3 length: 13 residues. This CDR3 reads CASSLGHNQPQHF. The CDR3 nucleotides read TGTGCCAGCAGCCTGGGACATAATCAGCCCCAGCATTTT.

V and J are TRBV7-2 and TRBJ2-1; TRBD2 matches at 14 bases. This CDR3 has 15 amino acids. Unmatched junction bases numbered 2, after V lost 6 bases and J lost 4 bases. Germline V gene data show CDR1 as SGHTA and CDR2 as FQGNSA. CDR3 coding DNA: TGTGCCAGCAGACGGACTAGCGGGGGGTACAATGAGCAGTTCTTC. Encoded protein: CASRRTSGGYNEQFF.

The V gene is TRBV5-1, the J gene TRBJ2-7; tentative D call: TRBD2 (5 bases). The germline gives CDR1 SGHRS, CDR2 YFSETQ. V was trimmed by 4 bases and J by 2 bases, leaving 10 bases between them. This CDR3 contains 13 residues. The CDR3 here is CASSPEGAYEQYF. As DNA, the CDR3 is TGCGCCAGCAGCCCCGAGGGCGCCTACGAGCAGTACTTC.

The genes are TRBV7-2 and TRBJ2-7; 9 bases are a match to TRBD1. The germline CDR1 and CDR2 sequences are SGHTA and FQGNSA. This CDR3 is built from 14 residues. V shed 6 bases, J shed 0 bases, and the junction held 3 bases outside the gene matches. The CDR3 region has the DNA TGTGCCAGCAGGACAGGGGGGAGCTCCTACGAGCAGTACTTC. Translating gives CASRTGGSSYEQYF.

The rearrangement links TRBV2 to TRBJ2-1, with a weak D call TRBD1 (5 bases). V was cut by 1 base and J by 7 bases, with 11 bases left in between. CDR1 SNHLY and CDR2 FYNNEI come from the germline V gene. The CDR3 is 14 residues long. CDR3 bases: TGTGCCAGCAGTGAAGAGCAGGGCGGAAATGAGCAGTTCTTC. Translating it yields CASSEEQGGNEQFF. The variable domain in full, completed from reference TRBV2 and TRBJ2-1, reads EPEVTQTPSHQVTQMGQEVILRCVPISNHLYFYWYRQILGQKVEFLVSFYNNEISEKSEIFDDQFSVERPDGSNFTLKIRSTKLEDSAMYFCASSEEQGGNEQFFGPGTRLTVL.

The rearrangement links TRBV6-5 to TRBJ1-1, with 10 nucleotides matching TRBD1. Germline CDR1 and CDR2: MNHEY and SVGAGI. J was trimmed by 6 bases and V by 2 bases; bases with no gene match: 3. The CDR3 has 14 amino acids. CDR3 loop: CASSYGQGVSEAFF. The CDR3 bases are TGTGCCAGCAGTTACGGACAGGGGGTATCTGAAGCTTTCTTT.

V usage is TRBV25-1 and J usage is TRBJ1-2, with D maybe TRBD1 (6 bases). The V gene lost 4 bases and the J gene lost 3 bases, with 12 bases spanning the gap. Germline assignment: CDR1 MGHDK and CDR2 SYGVNS. This CDR3 has 14 residues. The CDR3 protein is CASSGMTGDYGYTF. Written as DNA, the CDR3 is TGTGCCAGCAGTGGTATGACAGGCGACTATGGCTACACCTTC.

V and J are TRBV7-6 and TRBJ1-1, with D possibly being TRBD1 (5 bases). The CDR3 runs to 17 residues. V was shortened by 5 bases and J by 0 bases, with 19 bases between the two germline ends. CDR1 is SGHVS and CDR2 is FNYEAQ in the germline V gene. CDR3: CASSLQPRGVLNTEAFF. In DNA form, the CDR3 reads TGTGCCAGCAGCCTACAGCCGAGAGGGGTTTTGAACACTGAAGCTTTCTTT.

The chain links TRBV18 to TRBJ2-7; the D gene could be TRBD1 or TRBD2 (5 bases each). The CDR3 extends over 16 amino acids. Germline lookup yields CDR1 KGHSH and CDR2 LQKENI. Trimming shortened V by 2 bases and J by 3 bases, and 17 bases separated the two germline ends. The CDR3 sequence is CASSPNSPGRNYEQYF. CDR3 nucleotide sequence: TGTGCCAGCTCACCAAATAGTCCGGGACGTAACTACGAGCAGTACTTC.

CDR3 residues: CASSLSGGPSQVGELFF. The CDR3 DNA reads as TGTGCCAGCAGCCTTAGCGGGGGCCCATCTCAGGTCGGGGAGCTGTTTTTT. The rearrangement links TRBV2 to TRBJ2-2; 9 bases align to TRBD2. Germline trimming cut 6 bases from V and 7 bases from J; bases unmatched to any gene: 15. The germline CDR1 and CDR2 sequences are SNHLY and FYNNEI. The CDR3 runs to 17 residues.